A single sample gave rise to the 4 T cell receptor beta chains below, sequenced in a study of T cell responses to AZD1222 COVID-19 vaccine. Using immunoSEQ multiplex PCR, the repertoire was profiled, and TCRdb retains in-frame clones only, with some absent. The table has around 110,000 clones, about 86% seen once; the top ten hold over 8.5%. The sample in question was peripheral blood, obtained on day 0 of AZD1222 vaccination. Receptors were obtained from an adult in good health.

This clone was detected a few times. The V and J genes are TRBV25-1 and TRBJ2-7; TRBD1 agrees at 10 bases. Germline V CDR1 and CDR2: MGHDK, SYGVNS. This CDR3 is 15 amino acids long. The trim removed 4 bases at V and 5 bases at J, leaving 8 bases unmatched. The CDR3 DNA reads as TGTGCCAGCAGTGGGAGGGACAGGGGTATCGACGAGCAGTACTTC. It encodes CASSGRDRGIDEQYF.

This chain connects TRBV9 to TRBJ2-5, with 13 bases that match TRBD2. The CDR3 runs to 16 residues. J lost 5 bases, V lost 0 bases, and 4 bases had no gene match. CDR1 is SGDLS, CDR2 YYNGEE, per germline. The CDR3 sequence is CASSVGTSGRGETQYF. The CDR3 nucleotides are TGTGCCAGCAGCGTAGGGACTAGCGGGAGAGGCGAGACCCAGTACTTC. Full variable domain (outside the CDR3, taken from reference TRBV9 and TRBJ2-5): DSGVTQTPKHLITATGQRVTLRCSPRSGDLSVYWYQQSLDQGLQFLIQYYNGEERAKGNILERFSAQQFPDLHSELNLSSLELGDSALYFCASSVGTSGRGETQYFGPGTRLLVL.

Only a few counts were recorded for this clone. J is TRBJ2-5 and V is TRBV7-9, with D unresolved. Germline V gives CDR1 SEHNR, CDR2 FQNEAQ (reference sequence). V lost 5 bases and J lost 2, with 3 bases in between. The length of the CDR3 is 11 residues. CDR3 sequence: CASSPQETQYF. The CDR3 region has the DNA TGTGCCAGCAGCCCACAAGAGACCCAGTACTTC.

This rearrangement joins TRBV6-5 to TRBJ2-1; the D gene is possibly TRBD2 (7 bases). Germline lookup yields CDR1 MNHEY and CDR2 SVGAGI. V gave up 6 bases and J gave up 3 bases, with 12 bases separating them. The CDR3 is 14 residues long. Here the CDR3 reads CASRSGGRYNEQFF. CDR3 sequence (DNA): TGTGCCAGCAGGTCGGGGGGCCGCTACAATGAGCAGTTCTTC.